Following are 32 T cell receptor beta chains from one sample sequenced in a study of control samples from healthy donors and cancer patients (TCRdb year 2020). The method behind the library was the immunoSEQ multiplex PCR assay. Here the immuneACCESS table is served through TCRdb, limited to in-frame sequences with V and J called. Missing clones are a known gap in these copies; in checked studies unresolved V genes cover under half, and the rest lacks a known reason. For this sample the table gives about 160,000 clones, of which 96% were detected only once. Together, the top ten hold under 1.2% of the sample. Sequenced input: blood. These receptor sequences come from a woman aged 25 to 39 in good health.

The CDR3 DNA follows: TGTGCCAGCAGCGGGGGGCGACTAGCTGAGACCTACAATGAGCAGTTCTTC. This codes for CASSGGRLAETYNEQFF. V is TRBV9 and J is TRBJ2-1, with TRBD2 as a possible D gene (7 bases). Per the germline V gene, CDR1 is SGDLS and CDR2 is YYNGEE. The V end lost 3 bases, the J end lost 2 bases, and 18 bases lay between the germline ends. The CDR3 runs to 17 residues.

This chain links TRBV27 with TRBJ1-5, with D perhaps TRBD1 (5 bases). The ends were cut back, 10 bases at V and 0 bases at J, with 16 bases in the middle. The CDR3 has 15 amino acids. The germline V gene encodes CDR1 MNHEY and CDR2 SMNVEV (reference sequence). The CDR3 region has the DNA TGTGCCACGAAAGCGAAAAGGGGTAGCAATCAGCCCCAGCATTTT. Protein: CATKAKRGSNQPQHF.

The chain is built from TRBV15 and TRBJ1-3; no reliable D call. Germline CDR1 reads LNHNV; CDR2 reads YYDKDF (reference sequence). The V end was cut by 0 bases, the J end by 1 base, with 7 bases between. The CDR3 is 15 residues long. The CDR3 nucleotides read TGTGCCACCAGCAGAGACCGTGCTTCTGGAAACACCATATATTTT. This sequence encodes CATSRDRASGNTIYF.

V is TRBV7-9 and J is TRBJ1-1; D may be TRBD1 (6 bases). The CDR3 contains 14 residues. CDR1 SEHNR and CDR2 FQNEAQ come from the germline V gene (reference sequence). V was trimmed by 0 bases and J by 3 bases, leaving 8 bases between them. The DNA of the CDR3 is TGTGCCAGCAGCTTAGCGCAGGGGCACACTGAAGCTTTCTTT. Encoded protein: CASSLAQGHTEAFF.

The chain links TRBV18 to TRBJ1-1; 10 bases align to TRBD1. CDR1 is KGHSH, CDR2 LQKENI, per germline. The CDR3 totals 13 residues. The V gene end was trimmed by 5 bases and the J gene end by 7 bases; junction bases not matched to a gene: 4. The CDR3 sequence is CASSTDRGSEAFF. The CDR3, as DNA: TGTGCCAGCTCAACGGACAGGGGGAGTGAAGCTTTCTTT.

This sequence joins TRBV1 and TRBJ2-5; the D call in the table, TRBD2, was not verified against the DNA. TRBV1 is noted as a pseudogene. CDR3 length equals 16 residues. Here the CDR3 reads CTSSQEELEYQETQYF. DNA of the CDR3: TGCACCAGCAGCCAAGAGGAGTTAGAGTACCAAGAGACCCAGTACTTC.

V usage is TRBV7-2 and J usage is TRBJ2-5; 9 nucleotides line up with TRBD1. With V trimmed by 5 bases and J by 5 bases, 15 bases remained unmatched. The germline V gene encodes CDR1 SGHTA and CDR2 FQGNSA. This CDR3 contains 17 residues. The CDR3 here is CASSPGDRVLGRETQYF. The CDR3 DNA sequence: TGTGCCAGCAGCCCCGGGGACAGGGTATTGGGTAGGGAGACCCAGTACTTC.

The chain is built from TRBV11-3 and TRBJ2-5; perhaps TRBD2 as D (7 bases). This CDR3 is 15 amino acids long. CDR1 and CDR2 from the germline V gene are SGHNT and YENEEA. The ends were cut back, 5 bases at V and 5 bases at J, with 18 bases in the middle. This CDR3 is CASSPGSGGHETQYF. As DNA, the CDR3 is TGTGCCAGCAGCCCCGGCTCCGGGGGGCATGAGACCCAGTACTTC.

This clone was counted once. V and J are TRBV5-4 and TRBJ1-2; D possibly corresponds to TRBD1 (5 bases). The V end lost 4 bases, the J end lost 1 base, and 20 bases lay between the germline ends. CDR1 is SGHNT, CDR2 YYREEE, per germline (reference sequence). The CDR3 covers 17 residues. The CDR3 region has the DNA TGTGCCAGCAGCGAAGGGCTTCTTGGGGGAAATAACTATGGCTACACCTTC. Amino acids: CASSEGLLGGNNYGYTF.

The genes are TRBV10-3 and TRBJ1-2, with 9 nucleotides matching TRBD1. V lost 3 bases and J lost 4; bases outside the gene matches: 3. The CDR3 extends over 14 amino acids. The germline CDR1 and CDR2 sequences are ENHRY and SYGVKD. CDR3 sequence reads: CAISEDRGIYGYTF. CDR3 DNA sequence: TGTGCCATCAGTGAAGACAGGGGGATCTATGGCTACACCTTC.

This chain joins TRBV18 and TRBJ1-1; 8 nucleotides line up with TRBD1. Germline V gene lookup returns CDR1 KGHSH and CDR2 LQKENI. V gave up 3 bases and J gave up 6 bases; unmatched junction bases: 3. The CDR3 has 13 amino acids. CDR3 bases: TGTGCCAGCTCACCTTACAGGGGGGCTGAAGCTTTCTTT. It is translated as CASSPYRGAEAFF.

The gene calls are TRBV28 and TRBJ1-2; TRBD1 matches at 10 bases. The V gene's germline CDR1 is MDHEN and CDR2 SYDVKM. This CDR3 spans 19 amino acids. The V and J ends lost 3 bases and 6 bases, in that order; junction bases with no gene match: 19. CDR3 loop: CASSLRTGTGVVWGDGYTF. For the CDR3, the DNA is TGTGCCAGCAGTTTGCGCACCGGGACAGGGGTTGTCTGGGGTGATGGCTACACCTTC.

The chain links TRBV14 to TRBJ2-7, with 9 bases matching TRBD1. Germline CDR1 and CDR2: SGHDN and FVKESK. The ends lost 4 bases at V and 1 base at J; junction bases unmatched: 8. There are 16 residues in the CDR3. In nucleotides, the CDR3 is TGTGCCAGCAGCCTAAGACCGGGACAGGGTTCCTACGAGCAGTACTTC. Encoded protein: CASSLRPGQGSYEQYF.

V gene TRBV2 combines with J gene TRBJ2-7; no clear D. Germline V CDR1 and CDR2: SNHLY, FYNNEI. This CDR3 is built from 14 residues. Trimming took 1 base from V and 3 from J, leaving 10 bases between them. The CDR3 DNA reads as TGTGCCAGCAGTGAAGGTCTTGTCATCTACGAGCAGTACTTC. This sequence encodes CASSEGLVIYEQYF.

The CDR3 region has the DNA TGTGCCAGCAGGGGACTAGCAGACTACAATGAGCAGTTCTTC. This translates into CASRGLADYNEQFF. The V call is TRBV28, the J call TRBJ2-1; 9 nucleotides match TRBD2. V was pared by 6 bases and J by 3 bases, with 3 bases of the junction left unmatched. The CDR3 loop spans 14 amino acids. Germline V gives CDR1 MDHEN, CDR2 SYDVKM.

The chain combines TRBV7-9 with TRBJ2-3; the D is unclear. The CDR3 runs 13 residues. CDR1 and CDR2 from the germline V gene are SEHNR and FQNEAQ (reference sequence). V dropped 4 bases and J dropped 2 bases, with 7 bases sitting between them. The CDR3 here is CASSSVSTDTQYF. The CDR3 bases are TGTGCCAGCAGCTCGGTTTCCACAGATACGCAGTATTTT.

This clone has just one count. This chain joins TRBV19 and TRBJ1-4; 7 nucleotides align to TRBD1. CDR1 and CDR2 (germline): LNHDA, SQIVND (reference sequence). This CDR3 has 15 residues. With 5 bases clipped from V and 8 bases from J, the junction kept 11 bases outside the gene matches. CDR3 nucleotides: TGTGCCAGTAGTTCTATCCACAGGGGTGGCGAAAAACTGTTTTTT. This codes for CASSSIHRGGEKLFF.

The chain carries TRBV30 and TRBJ2-1; D might be TRBD1 or TRBD2, each matching 5 bases. V shed 3 bases and J shed 1 base, with 13 bases lying between them. Germline values: CDR1 GTSNPN, CDR2 SVGIG (reference sequence). The CDR3 is 15 residues long. The chain's CDR3 is CAWSTGWGSYNEQFF. CDR3 sequence (DNA): TGTGCCTGGAGCACCGGCTGGGGGTCCTACAATGAGCAGTTCTTC.

This clone was counted once. The V and J genes are TRBV6-4 and TRBJ2-1; possible D gene TRBD2, 5 bases. This CDR3 has 15 amino acids. V lost 7 bases and J lost 6, with 19 bases in between. Germline V lookup: CDR1 MRHNA, CDR2 SNTAGT. CDR3 in amino acids: CASTHKHSAVNEQFF. Here the CDR3 DNA reads TGTGCCAGCACTCATAAACATAGCGCCGTCAATGAGCAGTTCTTC.

This chain links TRBV11-1 with TRBJ1-1, with D perhaps matching TRBD1 (5 bases). CDR1 SGHAT and CDR2 FQDESV come from the germline V gene (reference sequence). The CDR3 covers 14 residues. V was trimmed by 1 base and J by 5 bases, leaving 11 bases between them. CDR3 sequence reads: CASSLVPGRTEAFF. Here the CDR3 DNA reads TGTGCCAGCAGCTTAGTCCCAGGGCGGACTGAAGCTTTCTTT.

The chain carries TRBV25-1 and TRBJ2-1; D unclear. The CDR3 length is 11 residues. V was pared by 3 bases and J by 3 bases, with 0 bases between. Germline-derived CDR1 and CDR2 are MGHDK and SYGVNS. The CDR3 sequence: CASSDYNEQFF. CDR3 bases: TGTGCCAGCAGTGACTACAATGAGCAGTTCTTC.

The genes are TRBV12-3 or TRBV12-4 and TRBJ2-5; D gene unclear. V lost 5 bases to trimming and J lost 5 bases, with 9 bases between them. This CDR3 is 12 amino acids long. The DNA for the CDR3 is TGTGCCAGCAGTGCCAACTCGGAGACCCAGTACTTC. The encoded protein is CASSANSETQYF.

J is TRBJ2-7 and V is TRBV9, with TRBD1 matching 8 bases. Losses at the gene ends were 3 bases for V and 0 bases for J; bases not matched to a gene: 8. Germline CDR1 reads SGDLS; CDR2 reads YYNGEE. This CDR3 region has 16 residues. DNA for the CDR3: TGTGCCAGCAGCGGAGGAGACAGGGGCAGCTCCTACGAGCAGTACTTC. Translated: CASSGGDRGSSYEQYF. Complete variable domain (other parts from reference TRBV9 and TRBJ2-7): DSGVTQTPKHLITATGQRVTLRCSPRSGDLSVYWYQQSLDQGLQFLIQYYNGEERAKGNILERFSAQQFPDLHSELNLSSLELGDSALYFCASSGGDRGSSYEQYFGPGTRLTVT.

This chain connects TRBV19 to TRBJ1-2, with a tentative D call TRBD1 (5 bases). The CDR3 has 15 amino acids. V lost 4 bases to trimming and J lost 4 bases, with 16 bases between them. The V gene's germline CDR1 is LNHDA and CDR2 SQIVND (reference sequence). The CDR3 DNA sequence: TGTGCCAGTAGTAACCCCGGGGCGGCAATCTATGGCTACACCTTC. It encodes CASSNPGAAIYGYTF.

The chain recombines TRBV18 with TRBJ1-5; the match to TRBD1 covers 10 bases. The CDR3 covers 16 residues. Germline CDR1 KGHSH, CDR2 LQKENI. V lost 3 bases, J lost 4 bases, and 6 bases stayed unmatched. CDR3 coding DNA: TGTGCCAGCTCACCGGGGACAGGGGCCCAGAATCAGCCCCAGCATTTT. This gives the protein CASSPGTGAQNQPQHF.

The chain carries TRBV3-1 (or the pseudogene TRBV3-2) and TRBJ2-7; a possible D gene is TRBD1 (5 bases). The CDR3 length is 13 residues. Germline lookup yields CDR1 LGHDT and CDR2 YNNKEL (reference sequence). The V and J ends lost 5 bases and 1 base respectively, with 9 bases between them. DNA for the CDR3: TGTGCCAGCAGCAACAGGATTTCCTACGAGCAGTACTTC. Its protein product is CASSNRISYEQYF.

The V and J genes are TRBV5-1 and TRBJ2-5; maybe TRBD1 (6 bases). This CDR3 spans 13 amino acids. The germline V gene has CDR1 SGHRS and CDR2 YFSETQ. Trimming took off 2 bases at V and 2 bases at J, with 7 bases between the two ends. The CDR3 DNA sequence: TGCGCCAGCAGCTTTACAGGGCAAGAGACCCAGTACTTC. Its protein is CASSFTGQETQYF.

The V gene is TRBV4-1, the J gene TRBJ1-2; D is uncertain. Germline values: CDR1 MGHRA, CDR2 YSYEKL. Trimming left V 1 base short and J 5 bases short, with 11 bases between. This CDR3 has 14 amino acids. The CDR3 reads CASSQVPAVYGYTF. For the CDR3, the DNA is TGCGCCAGCAGCCAAGTGCCGGCAGTATATGGCTACACCTTC.

The chain carries TRBV7-6 and TRBJ2-5; D remains unclear. Germline CDR1 is SGHVS and CDR2 is FNYEAQ. This CDR3 spans 12 amino acids. V shed 5 bases and J shed 1 base, with 5 bases lying between them. The CDR3 reads CASSRIQETQYF. The DNA for the CDR3 is TGTGCCAGCAGCCGGATCCAAGAGACCCAGTACTTC. Full variable domain (rest looked up from reference TRBV7-6 and TRBJ2-5): GAGVSQSPRYKVTKRGQDVALRCDPISGHVSLYWYRQALGQGPEFLTYFNYEAQQDKSGLPNDRFSAERPEGSISTLTIQRTEQRDSAMYRCASSRIQETQYFGPGTRLLVL.

This clone appeared once. The chain is built from TRBV6-4 and TRBJ1-6; D is uncertain. There are 15 residues in the CDR3. Trimming removed 1 base at V and 7 bases at J, with 11 bases between. The germline V gene has CDR1 MRHNA and CDR2 SNTAGT. CDR3 residues: CASSDFPTGNSPLHF. CDR3 DNA: TGTGCCAGCAGTGACTTCCCCACGGGGAATTCACCCCTCCACTTT.

In this sample, this clone turned up once. This chain links TRBV3-1 (or the pseudogene TRBV3-2) with TRBJ2-2; D unclear. Germline V CDR1 and CDR2: LGHDT, YNNKEL (reference sequence). The CDR3 contains 13 residues. V was shortened by 4 bases and J by 7 bases, with 10 bases between the two germline ends. The CDR3: CASSRGIGGELFF. The DNA of the CDR3 is TGTGCCAGCAGCCGTGGGATCGGCGGGGAGCTGTTTTTT.

The chain recombines TRBV6-5 with TRBJ1-6; D gene unclear. The V gene lost 6 bases and the J gene lost 6 bases, with 6 bases spanning the gap. The CDR3 consists of 12 residues. Germline assignment: CDR1 MNHEY and CDR2 SVGAGI. For the CDR3, the DNA is TGTGCCAGCAGAGGCTCTAATTCACCCCTCCACTTT. Protein sequence: CASRGSNSPLHF.